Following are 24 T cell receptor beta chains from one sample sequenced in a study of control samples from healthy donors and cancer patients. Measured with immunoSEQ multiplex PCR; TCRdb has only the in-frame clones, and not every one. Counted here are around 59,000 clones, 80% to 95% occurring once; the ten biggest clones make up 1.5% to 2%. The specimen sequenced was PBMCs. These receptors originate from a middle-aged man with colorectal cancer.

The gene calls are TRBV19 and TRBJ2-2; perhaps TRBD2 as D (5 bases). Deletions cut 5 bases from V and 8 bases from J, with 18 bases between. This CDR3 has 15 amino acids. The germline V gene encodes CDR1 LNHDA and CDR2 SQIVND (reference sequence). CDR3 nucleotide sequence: TGTGCCAGTAGTTCAGGACTGGGTCGAGGAGGGGAGCTGTTTTTT. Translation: CASSSGLGRGGELFF.

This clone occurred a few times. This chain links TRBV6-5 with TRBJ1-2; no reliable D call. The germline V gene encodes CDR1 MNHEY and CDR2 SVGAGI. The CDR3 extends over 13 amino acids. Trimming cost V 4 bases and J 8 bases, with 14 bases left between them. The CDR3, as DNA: TGTGCCAGCAGTTCCCTTAGGCCTCCGGGCTACACCTTC. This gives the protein CASSSLRPPGYTF.

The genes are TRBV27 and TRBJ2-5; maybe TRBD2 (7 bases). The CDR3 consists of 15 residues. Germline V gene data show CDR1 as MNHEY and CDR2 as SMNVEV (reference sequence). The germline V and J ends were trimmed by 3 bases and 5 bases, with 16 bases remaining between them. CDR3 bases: TGTGCCAGCAGTTTTTCGTGGGGGGGCCTTGAGACCCAGTACTTC. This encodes CASSFSWGGLETQYF.

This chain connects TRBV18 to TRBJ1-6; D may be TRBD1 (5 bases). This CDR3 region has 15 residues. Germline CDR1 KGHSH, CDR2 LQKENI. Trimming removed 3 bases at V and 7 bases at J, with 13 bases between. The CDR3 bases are TGTGCCAGCTCACCTCTCGACAGCGAGAATTCACCCCTCCACTTT. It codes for CASSPLDSENSPLHF.

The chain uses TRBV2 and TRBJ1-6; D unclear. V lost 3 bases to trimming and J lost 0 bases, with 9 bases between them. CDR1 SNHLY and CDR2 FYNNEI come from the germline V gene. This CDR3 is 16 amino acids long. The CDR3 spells CASSELAPSYNSPLHF. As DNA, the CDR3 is TGTGCCAGCAGTGAGTTAGCCCCCTCCTATAATTCACCCCTCCACTTT.

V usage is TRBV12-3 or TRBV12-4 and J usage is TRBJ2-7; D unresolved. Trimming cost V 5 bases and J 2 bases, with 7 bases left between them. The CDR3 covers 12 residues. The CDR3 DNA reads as TGTGCCAGCAGTGCGCAGACCTACGAGCAGTACTTC. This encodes CASSAQTYEQYF.

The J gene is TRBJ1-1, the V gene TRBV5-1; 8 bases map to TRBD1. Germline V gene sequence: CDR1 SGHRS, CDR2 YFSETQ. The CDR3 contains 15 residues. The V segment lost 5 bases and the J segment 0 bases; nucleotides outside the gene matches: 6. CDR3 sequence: CASRQGVYMNTEAFF. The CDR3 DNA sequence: TGCGCCAGCAGACAGGGGGTCTACATGAACACTGAAGCTTTCTTT.

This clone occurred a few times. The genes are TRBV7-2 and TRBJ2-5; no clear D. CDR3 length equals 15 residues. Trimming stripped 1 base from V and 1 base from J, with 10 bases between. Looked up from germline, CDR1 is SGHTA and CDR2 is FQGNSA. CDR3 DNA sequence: TGTGCCAGCAGCTTAGGGCCAACACGCCAAGAGACCCAGTACTTC. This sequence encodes CASSLGPTRQETQYF.

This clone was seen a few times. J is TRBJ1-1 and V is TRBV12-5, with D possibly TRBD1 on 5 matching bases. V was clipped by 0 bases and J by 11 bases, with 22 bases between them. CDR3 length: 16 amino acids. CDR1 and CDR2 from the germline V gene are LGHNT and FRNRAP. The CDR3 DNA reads TGTGCTAGTGGTTTGGTACCGGGACCCAGGTTTAGCCGGGCTTTCTTT. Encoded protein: CASGLVPGPRFSRAFF.

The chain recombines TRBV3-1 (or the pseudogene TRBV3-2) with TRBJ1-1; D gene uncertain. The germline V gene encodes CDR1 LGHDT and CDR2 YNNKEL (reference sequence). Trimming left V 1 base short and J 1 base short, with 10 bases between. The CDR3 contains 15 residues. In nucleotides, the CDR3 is TGTGCCAGCAGCCAAGGGGCACGGGGGAACACTGAAGCTTTCTTT. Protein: CASSQGARGNTEAFF.

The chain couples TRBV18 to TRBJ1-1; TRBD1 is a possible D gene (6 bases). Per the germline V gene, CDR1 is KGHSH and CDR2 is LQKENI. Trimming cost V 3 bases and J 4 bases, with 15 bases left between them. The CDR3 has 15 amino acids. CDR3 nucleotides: TGTGCCAGCTCACCCCGGGGGCAGAGGAGCACTGAAGCTTTCTTT. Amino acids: CASSPRGQRSTEAFF.

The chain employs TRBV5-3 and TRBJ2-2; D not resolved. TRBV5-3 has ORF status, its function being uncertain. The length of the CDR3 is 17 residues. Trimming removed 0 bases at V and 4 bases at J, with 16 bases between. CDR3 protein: CARSLEHGKPSTGELFF. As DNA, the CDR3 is TGTGCCAGAAGCTTGGAGCATGGGAAGCCATCCACCGGGGAGCTGTTTTTT.

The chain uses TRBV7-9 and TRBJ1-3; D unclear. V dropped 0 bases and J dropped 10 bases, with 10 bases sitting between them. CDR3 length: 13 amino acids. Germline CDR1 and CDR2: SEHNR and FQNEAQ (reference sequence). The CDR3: CASSLALSGTIYF. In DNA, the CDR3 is TGTGCCAGCAGCTTAGCGTTGTCTGGGACCATATATTTT.

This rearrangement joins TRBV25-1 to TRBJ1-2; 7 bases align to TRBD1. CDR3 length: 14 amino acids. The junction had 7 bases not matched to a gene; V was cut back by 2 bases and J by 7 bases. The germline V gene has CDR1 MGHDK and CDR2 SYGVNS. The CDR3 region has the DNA TGTGCCAGCAGTGAAGCGACAGGGTGGGGTGGCTACACCTTC. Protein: CASSEATGWGGYTF.

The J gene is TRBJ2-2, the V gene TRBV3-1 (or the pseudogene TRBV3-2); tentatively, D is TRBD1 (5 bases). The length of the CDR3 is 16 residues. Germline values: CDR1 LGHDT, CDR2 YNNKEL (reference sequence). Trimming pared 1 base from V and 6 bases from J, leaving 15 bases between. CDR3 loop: CASSQVRGVAAGELFF. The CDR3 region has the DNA TGTGCCAGCAGCCAAGTTAGGGGTGTGGCCGCCGGGGAGCTGTTTTTT.

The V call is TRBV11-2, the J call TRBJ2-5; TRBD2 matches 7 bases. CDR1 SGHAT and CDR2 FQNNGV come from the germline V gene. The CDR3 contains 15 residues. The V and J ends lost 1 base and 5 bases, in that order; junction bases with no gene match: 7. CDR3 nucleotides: TGTGCCAGCAGCTTAGGGTCCGGGGGGTACGAGACCCAGTACTTC. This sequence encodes CASSLGSGGYETQYF. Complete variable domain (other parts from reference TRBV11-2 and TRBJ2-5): EAGVAQSPRYKIIEKRQSVAFWCNPISGHATLYWYQQILGQGPKLLIQFQNNGVVDDSQLPKDRFSAERLKGVDSTLKIQPAKLEDSAVYLCASSLGSGGYETQYFGPGTRLLVL.

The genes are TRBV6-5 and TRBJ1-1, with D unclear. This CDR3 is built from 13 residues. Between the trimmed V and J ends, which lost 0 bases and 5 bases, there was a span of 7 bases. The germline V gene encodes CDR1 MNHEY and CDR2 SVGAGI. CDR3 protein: CASSYSEGTEAFF. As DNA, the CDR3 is TGTGCCAGCAGTTACTCGGAGGGAACTGAAGCTTTCTTT.

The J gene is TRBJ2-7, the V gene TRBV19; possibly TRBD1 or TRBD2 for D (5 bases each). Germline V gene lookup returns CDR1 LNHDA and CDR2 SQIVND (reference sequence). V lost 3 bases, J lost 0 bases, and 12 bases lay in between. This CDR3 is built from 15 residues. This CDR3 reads CASSMSAGTSYEQYF. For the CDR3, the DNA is TGTGCCAGTAGTATGTCGGCAGGGACCTCCTACGAGCAGTACTTC.

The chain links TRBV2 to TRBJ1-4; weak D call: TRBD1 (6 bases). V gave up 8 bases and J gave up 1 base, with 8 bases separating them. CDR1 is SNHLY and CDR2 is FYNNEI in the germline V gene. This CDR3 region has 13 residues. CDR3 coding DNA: TGTGCCAGCGGGGGGCGAACTAATGAAAAACTGTTTTTT. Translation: CASGGRTNEKLFF.

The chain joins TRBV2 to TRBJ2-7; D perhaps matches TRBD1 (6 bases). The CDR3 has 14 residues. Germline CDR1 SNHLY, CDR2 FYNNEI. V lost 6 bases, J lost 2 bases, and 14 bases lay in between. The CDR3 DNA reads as TGTGCCAGCAGCCAAACGGACAGTACCTACGAGCAGTACTTC. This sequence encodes CASSQTDSTYEQYF. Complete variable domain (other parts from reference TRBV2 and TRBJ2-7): EPEVTQTPSHQVTQMGQEVILRCVPISNHLYFYWYRQILGQKVEFLVSFYNNEISEKSEIFDDQFSVERPDGSNFTLKIRSTKLEDSAMYFCASSQTDSTYEQYFGPGTRLTVT.

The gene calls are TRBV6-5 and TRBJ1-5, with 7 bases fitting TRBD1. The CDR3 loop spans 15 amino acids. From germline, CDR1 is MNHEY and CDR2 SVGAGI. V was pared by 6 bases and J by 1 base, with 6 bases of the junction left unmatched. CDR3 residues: CASRSKTGSNQPQHF. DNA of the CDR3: TGTGCCAGCAGGAGCAAGACAGGGAGCAATCAGCCCCAGCATTTT.

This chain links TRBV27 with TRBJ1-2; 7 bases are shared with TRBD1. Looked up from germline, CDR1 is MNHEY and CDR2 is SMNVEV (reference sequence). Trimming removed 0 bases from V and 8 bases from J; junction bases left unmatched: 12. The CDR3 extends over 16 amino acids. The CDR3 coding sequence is TGTGCCAGCAGTTTATCTCGGGACAGCTCATCGGCGGGCTACACCTTC. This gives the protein CASSLSRDSSSAGYTF.

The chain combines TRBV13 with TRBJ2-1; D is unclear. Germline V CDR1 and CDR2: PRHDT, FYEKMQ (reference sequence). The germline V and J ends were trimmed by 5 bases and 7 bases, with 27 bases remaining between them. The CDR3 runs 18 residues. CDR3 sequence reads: CASSPYSLTYPPSNEQFF. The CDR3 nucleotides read TGTGCCAGCAGCCCCTACAGCCTTACGTATCCCCCGTCGAATGAGCAGTTCTTC.

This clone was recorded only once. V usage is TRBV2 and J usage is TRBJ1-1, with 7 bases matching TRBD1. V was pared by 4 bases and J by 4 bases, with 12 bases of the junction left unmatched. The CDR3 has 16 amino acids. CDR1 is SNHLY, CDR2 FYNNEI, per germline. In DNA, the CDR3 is TGTGCCAGCAGTGGTCAGGGGGTGAAGTTGGGCACTGAAGCTTTCTTT. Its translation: CASSGQGVKLGTEAFF.